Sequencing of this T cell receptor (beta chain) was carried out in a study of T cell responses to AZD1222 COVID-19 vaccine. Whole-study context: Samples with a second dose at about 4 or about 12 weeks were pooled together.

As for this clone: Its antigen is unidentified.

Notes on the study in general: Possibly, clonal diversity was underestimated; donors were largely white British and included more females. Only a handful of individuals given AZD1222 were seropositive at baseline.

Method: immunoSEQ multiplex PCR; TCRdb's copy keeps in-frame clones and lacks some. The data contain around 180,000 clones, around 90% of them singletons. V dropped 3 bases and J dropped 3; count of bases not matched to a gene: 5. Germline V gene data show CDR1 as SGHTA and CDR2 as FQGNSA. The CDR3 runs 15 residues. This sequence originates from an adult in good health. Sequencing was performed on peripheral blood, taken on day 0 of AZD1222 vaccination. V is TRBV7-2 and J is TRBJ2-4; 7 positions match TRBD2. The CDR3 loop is CASSFTGGDKNIQYF. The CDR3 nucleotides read TGTGCCAGCAGCTTTACGGGAGGCGACAAAAACATTCAGTACTTC.